The subject of this entry is one TCR beta chain. The data were obtained in a study of blood T cell repertoires in COVID-19. Across the whole study: Samples came from the United States, Italy and Spain, spanning acute and convalescent COVID-19. Sources were T cells, B-cell-depleted T cells, or PBMCs; the material itself was cDNA or gDNA.

The germline CDR1 and CDR2 sequences are SGHDN and FVKESK. The CDR3 spans 15 residues. V gave up 3 bases and J gave up 4 bases; unmatched junction bases: 5. Profiled with immunoSEQ multiplex PCR; TCRdb holds only in-frame clones, not every one. Of approximately 150,000 clones listed, roughly 80% are singletons. The chain couples TRBV14 to TRBJ1-1; 10 bases align to TRBD1. What was sequenced was peripheral blood. This clonotype was sampled from an elderly woman with COVID-19, enrolled during active disease. CDR3 loop: CASSQWTGGGTEAFF. In nucleotides, the CDR3 is TGTGCCAGCAGCCAGTGGACAGGGGGTGGCACTGAAGCTTTCTTT.